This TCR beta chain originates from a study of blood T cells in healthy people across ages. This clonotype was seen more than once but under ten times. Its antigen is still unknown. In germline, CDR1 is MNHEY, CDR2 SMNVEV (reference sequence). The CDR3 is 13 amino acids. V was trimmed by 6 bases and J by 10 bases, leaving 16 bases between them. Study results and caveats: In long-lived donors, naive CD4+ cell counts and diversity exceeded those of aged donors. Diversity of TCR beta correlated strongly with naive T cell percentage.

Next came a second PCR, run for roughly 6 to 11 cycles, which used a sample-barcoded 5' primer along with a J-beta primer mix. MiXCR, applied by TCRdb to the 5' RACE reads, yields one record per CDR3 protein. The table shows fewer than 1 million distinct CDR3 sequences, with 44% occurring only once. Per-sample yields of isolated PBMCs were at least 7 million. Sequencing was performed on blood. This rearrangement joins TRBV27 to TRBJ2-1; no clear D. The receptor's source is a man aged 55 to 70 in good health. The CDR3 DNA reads TGTGCCAGCAGCATACCCGCCCATCAGGAGCAGTTCTTC. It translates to CASSIPAHQEQFF.